These 26 T cell receptor beta chains were sequenced from one sample in a study of graft-versus-host responses after intestinal transplantation. Here immunoSEQ multiplex PCR was the method, and the copy in TCRdb shows in-frame clones only, minus some. The profile shows about 54,000 clones, around 90% of them singletons. This specimen was PBMCs, taken approximately 97 weeks after intestinal transplant. These TCRs come from a human patient who received an intestinal transplant, so some T cells may come from the graft donor.

This chain uses TRBV2 with TRBJ1-1; possibly TRBD1 for D (5 bases). The germline V gene encodes CDR1 SNHLY and CDR2 FYNNEI. V was pared by 5 bases and J by 0 bases, with 22 bases between. This CDR3 region has 18 residues. The CDR3 is CASSSQRGRGNMNTEAFF. CDR3 sequence (DNA): TGTGCCAGCAGTAGCCAACGGGGCCGAGGGAACATGAACACTGAAGCTTTCTTT.

This chain links TRBV7-8 with TRBJ2-2, with 7 bases fitting TRBD2. From germline, CDR1 is SGHVS and CDR2 FQNEAQ. The CDR3 is 15 amino acids. Unmatched junction bases numbered 5, after V lost 2 bases and J lost 5 bases. This chain's CDR3 is CASSLSSGKTGELFF. The CDR3 nucleotides read TGTGCCAGCAGCTTATCTAGCGGAAAAACCGGGGAGCTGTTTTTT.

The chain couples TRBV27 to TRBJ2-1, with D unclear. The CDR3 is 13 amino acids. Germline CDR1 MNHEY, CDR2 SMNVEV (reference sequence). V was clipped by 3 bases and J by 4 bases, with 7 bases between them. CDR3 amino acids: CASSLEGYNEQFF. The CDR3 DNA reads as TGTGCCAGCAGTTTGGAAGGGTACAATGAGCAGTTCTTC.

With regard to this clone: In the same sample, other DNA sequences code for this CDR3. The V and J genes are TRBV9 and TRBJ1-3, with D perhaps TRBD1 (5 bases). V was pared by 0 bases and J by 2 bases, with 6 bases between. Germline CDR1 is SGDLS and CDR2 is YYNGEE. The CDR3 covers 14 residues. CDR3 protein: CASSVGGTGNTIYF. CDR3 in DNA: TGTGCCAGCAGCGTAGGGGGGACTGGAAACACCATATATTTT.

The V and J genes are TRBV5-1 and TRBJ2-3; TRBD2 matches 16 bases. The V gene's germline CDR1 is SGHRS and CDR2 YFSETQ. With V trimmed by 4 bases and J by 2 bases, 10 bases remained unmatched. This CDR3 comprises 19 residues. The CDR3 spells CASSTQGTSGGAITDTQYF. The CDR3 DNA reads as TGCGCCAGCAGCACCCAAGGGACTAGCGGGGGGGCAATCACAGATACGCAGTATTTT.

This chain links TRBV4-1 with TRBJ1-2; no reliable D call. The V end was cut by 2 bases, the J end by 6 bases, with 10 bases between. The CDR3 runs to 13 residues. Germline V gene sequence: CDR1 MGHRA, CDR2 YSYEKL. This chain's CDR3 is CASSQSVANGYTF. The CDR3, as DNA: TGCGCCAGCAGCCAAAGCGTTGCCAATGGCTACACCTTC.

CDR3 amino acids: CASGLTGGSGYTF. The CDR3 nucleotides read TGTGCTAGTGGCCTAACAGGGGGTAGTGGCTACACCTTC. The rearrangement uses TRBV12-5 and TRBJ1-2, with 8 bases identical to TRBD1. The CDR3 is 13 residues long. CDR1 and CDR2 (germline): LGHNT, FRNRAP. V shed 6 bases, J shed 7 bases, and the junction held 7 bases outside the gene matches.

This chain uses TRBV27 with TRBJ1-2, with D possibly being TRBD1 (5 bases). This CDR3 is built from 13 residues. V was pared by 5 bases and J by 4 bases, with 11 bases between. Germline V gene lookup returns CDR1 MNHEY and CDR2 SMNVEV (reference sequence). CDR3 in DNA: TGTGCCAGCAGTCCAGGGATTACCTATGGCTACACCTTC. This sequence encodes CASSPGITYGYTF.

CDR3 protein: CASSGRATDTQYF. As DNA, the CDR3 is TGTGCCAGCTCAGGGCGAGCGACAGATACGCAGTATTTT. The chain recombines TRBV18 with TRBJ2-3; no firm D call. The CDR3 totals 13 residues. Germline CDR1 KGHSH, CDR2 LQKENI. Trimming took off 5 bases at V and 3 bases at J, with 9 bases between the two ends.

The chain uses TRBV9 and TRBJ2-1; a possible D gene is TRBD1 (6 bases). Trimming stripped 0 bases from V and 9 bases from J, with 19 bases between. CDR3 length: 16 residues. Per the germline V gene, CDR1 is SGDLS and CDR2 is YYNGEE. The CDR3 spells CASSVGTVGNTGEQFF. The CDR3 region has the DNA TGTGCCAGCAGCGTAGGGACAGTGGGAAACACAGGTGAGCAGTTCTTC.

The genes are TRBV10-3 and TRBJ2-3; TRBD1 aligns across 10 bases. Trimming at V came to 10 bases and at J to 4 bases, leaving 5 bases not matched to a gene. Germline CDR1 and CDR2: ENHRY and SYGVKD. CDR3 size: 13 residues. The CDR3, as DNA: TGTGCCACCAGACAGGGGGCCCCAGATACGCAGTATTTT. Translation: CATRQGAPDTQYF.

The rearrangement links TRBV5-6 to TRBJ2-7; D uncertain. Trimming stripped 4 bases from V and 0 bases from J, with 11 bases between. The CDR3 totals 14 residues. The V gene's germline CDR1 is SGHDT and CDR2 YYEEEE. CDR3 coding DNA: TGTGCCAGCAGCCGGACCGCATACTCCTACGAGCAGTACTTC. It yields the protein CASSRTAYSYEQYF. Variable domain in full (rest from reference TRBV5-6 and TRBJ2-7): DAGVTQSPTHLIKTRGQQVTLRCSPKSGHDTVSWYQQALGQGPQFIFQYYEEEERQRGNFPDRFSGHQFPNYSSELNVNALLLGDSALYLCASSRTAYSYEQYFGPGTRLTVT.

V and J are TRBV9 and TRBJ2-1; 12 bases map to TRBD2. CDR1 and CDR2 (germline): SGDLS, YYNGEE. The CDR3 spans 14 residues. V was clipped by 5 bases and J by 6 bases; unmatched bases: 3. CDR3 residues: CASSTSGGPNEQFF. CDR3 coding DNA: TGTGCCAGCAGTACTAGCGGGGGGCCCAATGAGCAGTTCTTC.

The chain employs TRBV2 and TRBJ2-2; TRBD1 agrees at 9 bases. The trim removed 9 bases at V and 2 bases at J, leaving 13 bases unmatched. Germline lookup yields CDR1 SNHLY and CDR2 FYNNEI. CDR3 length: 17 amino acids. The CDR3 loop reads CARSGQGSGVNTGELFF. The CDR3 coding sequence is TGTGCCAGGTCGGGACAGGGTTCAGGCGTCAACACCGGGGAGCTGTTTTTT.

The chain links TRBV2 to TRBJ1-5; D is uncertain. V was shortened by 6 bases and J by 0 bases, with 12 bases between the two germline ends. The CDR3 is made up of 15 amino acids. Germline CDR1 is SNHLY and CDR2 is FYNNEI. Here the CDR3 DNA reads TGTGCCAGCAGGACCGCAGACTATAGCAATCAGCCCCAGCATTTT. Translated, it gives CASRTADYSNQPQHF.

The chain uses TRBV6-4 and TRBJ2-1; 7 bases are a match to TRBD1. The CDR3 sequence is 16 residues long. With V trimmed by 5 bases and J by 6 bases, 13 bases remained unmatched. Germline CDR1 reads MRHNA; CDR2 reads SNTAGT. As DNA, the CDR3 is TGTGCCAGCAGTCTAGAAATAACAGGGGTGGTCAATGAGCAGTTCTTC. This codes for CASSLEITGVVNEQFF.

The chain combines TRBV6-1 with TRBJ1-2, with 9 nucleotides matching TRBD1. Germline V CDR1 and CDR2: MNHNS, SASEGT. CDR3 size: 14 residues. V lost 5 bases, J lost 6 bases, and 7 bases stayed unmatched. The CDR3: CASSMDRGEDGYTF. CDR3 sequence (DNA): TGTGCCAGCAGTATGGACAGGGGAGAGGATGGCTACACCTTC.

This chain links TRBV18 with TRBJ2-3; no firm D call. V lost 1 base to trimming and J lost 7 bases, with 15 bases between them. The CDR3 has 15 amino acids. Germline V gene lookup returns CDR1 KGHSH and CDR2 LQKENI. In nucleotides, the CDR3 is TGTGCCAGCTCACCACTACGTTCTCCCTCATATACGCAGTATTTT. It encodes CASSPLRSPSYTQYF.

V and J are TRBV19 and TRBJ1-4; a weak D match, TRBD1 (5 bases). This CDR3 is 15 amino acids long. V was clipped by 7 bases and J by 3 bases, with 15 bases between them. Looked up from germline, CDR1 is LNHDA and CDR2 is SQIVND (reference sequence). This CDR3 reads CASTTPGLANEKLFF. The CDR3 bases are TGTGCCAGTACCACCCCGGGGCTGGCTAATGAAAAACTGTTTTTT.

The V gene is TRBV11-2, the J gene TRBJ1-1; unclear D gene. The CDR3 has 14 residues. Trimming removed 4 bases from V and 1 base from J, with 10 bases in between. Germline loops: CDR1 SGHAT, CDR2 FQNNGV. For the CDR3, the DNA is TGTGCCAGCAGCTCCGGCTGGACGAACACTGAAGCTTTCTTT. Its translation is CASSSGWTNTEAFF.

This chain uses TRBV5-1 with TRBJ2-5; D perhaps matches TRBD1 (6 bases). The CDR3 has 14 residues. Germline V gene data show CDR1 as SGHRS and CDR2 as YFSETQ. V shed 2 bases and J shed 3 bases, with 11 bases lying between them. CDR3 coding DNA: TGCGCCAGCAGCTTTCAGGGGCCGGAAGAGACCCAGTACTTC. The encoded protein is CASSFQGPEETQYF.

The V call is TRBV6-6, the J call TRBJ2-5; D gene unclear. The J call may not be correct, given that the DNA end is closer to TRBJ2-7. CDR3 length: 13 amino acids. Germline V gene lookup returns CDR1 MNHNY and CDR2 SVGAGI (reference sequence). The CDR3 loop is CASSWRGSYEQYF. The DNA of the CDR3 is TGTGCCAGCAGTTGGCGCGGATCTTACGAGCAGTACTTC.

For the CDR3, the DNA is TGTGCCAGCAGCACGGGACCTGCCACTGAAGCTTTCTTT. Encoded protein: CASSTGPATEAFF. The rearrangement uses TRBV7-9 and TRBJ1-1; weak D call: TRBD1 (5 bases). V lost 5 bases and J 4 bases, leaving 11 bases between the germline ends. Germline lookup yields CDR1 SEHNR and CDR2 FQNEAQ (reference sequence). The CDR3 spans 13 residues.

This clone occurred once. This sequence joins TRBV11-2 and TRBJ2-7; perhaps TRBD1 as D (5 bases). V shed 1 base and J shed 4 bases, with 17 bases lying between them. The germline V gene has CDR1 SGHAT and CDR2 FQNNGV. CDR3 size: 16 residues. CDR3 nucleotides: TGTGCCAGCAGCTTAGTGGTGGGGCGCAGGCCTTACGAGCAGTACTTC. It encodes CASSLVVGRRPYEQYF.

V usage is TRBV18 and J usage is TRBJ1-1; the D gene is possibly TRBD1 (5 bases). The CDR3 has 15 residues. Germline V lookup: CDR1 KGHSH, CDR2 LQKENI. The V gene lost 1 base and the J gene lost 4 bases, with 13 bases spanning the gap. CDR3 sequence reads: CASSPQGREGTEAFF. The CDR3, as DNA: TGTGCCAGCTCACCACAGGGGAGGGAAGGCACTGAAGCTTTCTTT.

The rearrangement joins TRBV10-3 to TRBJ1-2; D is possibly TRBD1 (5 bases). CDR3 length equals 16 residues. V was trimmed by 0 bases and J by 2 bases, leaving 13 bases between them. Per germline, CDR1 ENHRY and CDR2 SYGVKD. CDR3 sequence reads: CAISESTWGSNYGYTF. As DNA, the CDR3 is TGTGCCATCAGTGAGTCGACTTGGGGCAGCAACTATGGCTACACCTTC.